This is a list of T cell receptor beta chains from one sample in a study of blood T cell repertoires in COVID-19. Produced via immunoSEQ multiplex PCR; TCRdb's table is partial and in-frame only. The sample includes around 340,000 clones, approximately 89% of them seen just once. The sample taken for sequencing was peripheral blood. The receptor source for this set is a woman in her fifties or sixties with COVID-19, enrolled during active disease. Both conserved end residues are part of each CDR3. Fields, in order: J gene, clone size, D gene, CDR3 length, V gene, CDR3 DNA, CDR3 protein. The D gene is left open where the match is weak. Expanded clones get a size class; other rows say once, few or many, or leave the size out.

J: TRBJ1-2; size: NA; D: NA; length: 15; V: TRBV7-2; DNA: TGTGCCAGCAGCGTCAGGACAACCTTAAACTATGGCTACACCTTC; CDR3: CASSVRTTLNYGYTF
J: TRBJ1-2; size: NA; D: NA; length: 16; V: TRBV7-9; DNA: TGTGCCAGCAGCACCTCAGGGAGGGGAGGTAACTATGGCTACACCTTC; CDR3: CASSTSGRGGNYGYTF
J: TRBJ2-7; size: NA; D: TRBD1; length: 15; V: TRBV18; DNA: TGTGCCAGCTCAGTTAAAACAGGGGGACTCTACGAGCAGTACTTC; CDR3: CASSVKTGGLYEQYF
J: TRBJ2-7; size: few; D: TRBD2; length: 13; V: TRBV24-1; DNA: TGTGCCACCAGTGAAGGGACTAGCTACGAGCAGTACTTC; CDR3: CATSEGTSYEQYF
J: TRBJ1-1; size: NA; D: NA; length: 14; V: TRBV19; DNA: TGTGCCAGTATTAGAGAACAGCTGAACACTGAAGCTTTCTTT; CDR3: CASIREQLNTEAFF
J: TRBJ2-3; size: NA; D: NA; length: 15; V: TRBV5-1; DNA: TGCGCCAGCAGCTTGGGAGGGAACGGGGCAGATACGCAGTATTTT; CDR3: CASSLGGNGADTQYF
J: TRBJ2-1; size: NA; D: TRBD1; length: 16; V: TRBV4-1; DNA: TGCGCCAGCAGCCTCCTGTTACGGGACAGGGACAATGAGCAGTTCTTC; CDR3: CASSLLLRDRDNEQFF
J: TRBJ1-5; size: NA; D: TRBD1; length: 16; V: TRBV28; DNA: TGTGCCAGCCTCAATTTCGACAGGGGAGGTAATCAGCCCCAGCATTTT; CDR3: CASLNFDRGGNQPQHF
J: TRBJ1-1; size: NA; D: TRBD1; length: 15; V: TRBV6-4; DNA: TGTGCCAGCAGGGCGGACAGGGGGCAGAACACTGAAGCTTTCTTT; CDR3: CASRADRGQNTEAFF
J: TRBJ2-5; size: NA; D: NA; length: 14; V: TRBV15; DNA: TGTGCCACCAGTGACCCGGGCGGGCAGGAGACCCAGTACTTC; CDR3: CATSDPGGQETQYF
J: TRBJ1-2; size: once; D: NA; length: 14; V: TRBV7-9; DNA: TGTGCCAGCAGCTTAGGGCCGTCTCACTATGGCTACACCTTC; CDR3: CASSLGPSHYGYTF
J: TRBJ1-2; size: NA; D: NA; length: 12; V: TRBV2; DNA: TGTGCCAGCAGTGAACAGGGCTATGGCTACACCTTC; CDR3: CASSEQGYGYTF
J: TRBJ2-1; size: NA; D: TRBD2; length: 15; V: TRBV18; DNA: TGTGCCAGCTCAGTAGGACTAGCGGGTTACAATGAGCAGTTCTTC; CDR3: CASSVGLAGYNEQFF
J: TRBJ2-3; size: NA; D: TRBD2; length: 17; V: TRBV15; DNA: TGTGCCACCAGCAGCGGGCGGGGTAGCGGGGCCACAGATACGCAGTATTTT; CDR3: CATSSGRGSGATDTQYF
J: TRBJ2-7; size: NA; D: TRBD1; length: 14; V: TRBV5-1; DNA: TGCGCCAGCAGCTCGCAGGGGGTCCCCTACGAGCAGTACTTC; CDR3: CASSSQGVPYEQYF
J: TRBJ2-3; size: NA; D: NA; length: 12; V: TRBV6-5; DNA: TGTGCCAGCACCCCCGAGGGAGATACGCAGTATTTT; CDR3: CASTPEGDTQYF